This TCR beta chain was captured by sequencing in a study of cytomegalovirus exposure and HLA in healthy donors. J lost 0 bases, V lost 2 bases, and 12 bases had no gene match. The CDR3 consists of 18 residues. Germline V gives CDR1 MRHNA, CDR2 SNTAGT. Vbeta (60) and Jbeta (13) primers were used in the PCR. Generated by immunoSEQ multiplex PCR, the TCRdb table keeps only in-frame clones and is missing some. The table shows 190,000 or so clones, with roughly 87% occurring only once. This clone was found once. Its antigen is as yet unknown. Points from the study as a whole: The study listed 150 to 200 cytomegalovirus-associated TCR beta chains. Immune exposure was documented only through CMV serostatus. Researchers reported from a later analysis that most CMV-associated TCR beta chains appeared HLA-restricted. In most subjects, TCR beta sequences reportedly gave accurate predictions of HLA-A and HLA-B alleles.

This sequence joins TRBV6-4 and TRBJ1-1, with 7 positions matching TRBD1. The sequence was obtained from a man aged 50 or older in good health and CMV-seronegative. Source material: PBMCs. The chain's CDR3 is CASSDPYRGPLLNTEAFF. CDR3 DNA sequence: TGTGCCAGCAGTGACCCATACAGGGGCCCCCTGTTGAACACTGAAGCTTTCTTT.